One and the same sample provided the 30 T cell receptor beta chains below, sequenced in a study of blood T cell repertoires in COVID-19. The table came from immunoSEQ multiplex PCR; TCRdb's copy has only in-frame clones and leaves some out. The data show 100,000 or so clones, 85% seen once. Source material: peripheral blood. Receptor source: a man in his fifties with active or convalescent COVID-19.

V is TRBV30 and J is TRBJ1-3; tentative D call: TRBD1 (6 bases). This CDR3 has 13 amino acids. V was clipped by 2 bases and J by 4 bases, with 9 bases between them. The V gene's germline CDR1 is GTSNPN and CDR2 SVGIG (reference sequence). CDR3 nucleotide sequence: TGTGCCTGGAGTCCCGGGACAGGAAACACCATATATTTT. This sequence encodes CAWSPGTGNTIYF. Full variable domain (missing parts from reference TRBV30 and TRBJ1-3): SQTIHQWPATLVQPVGSPLSLECTVEGTSNPNLYWYRQAAGRGLQLLFYSVGIGQISSEVPQNLSASRPQDRQFILSSKKLLLSDSGFYLCAWSPGTGNTIYFGEGSWLTVV.

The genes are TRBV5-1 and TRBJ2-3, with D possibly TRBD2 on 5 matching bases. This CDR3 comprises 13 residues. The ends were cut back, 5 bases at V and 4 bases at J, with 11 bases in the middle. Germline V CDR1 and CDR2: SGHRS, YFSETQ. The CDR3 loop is CASSYAGADTQYF. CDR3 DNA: TGCGCCAGCAGTTACGCGGGTGCAGATACGCAGTATTTT. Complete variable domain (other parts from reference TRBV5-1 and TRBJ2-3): KAGVTQTPRYLIKTRGQQVTLSCSPISGHRSVSWYQQTPGQGLQFLFEYFSETQRNKGNFPGRFSGRQFSNSRSEMNVSTLELGDSALYLCASSYAGADTQYFGPGTRLTVL.

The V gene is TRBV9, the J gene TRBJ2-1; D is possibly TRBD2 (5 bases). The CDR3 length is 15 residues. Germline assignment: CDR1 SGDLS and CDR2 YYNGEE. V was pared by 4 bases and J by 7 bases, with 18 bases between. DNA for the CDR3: TGTGCCAGCAGCTTTCGGGGATCCCCTGCGAATGAGCAGTTCTTC. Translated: CASSFRGSPANEQFF.

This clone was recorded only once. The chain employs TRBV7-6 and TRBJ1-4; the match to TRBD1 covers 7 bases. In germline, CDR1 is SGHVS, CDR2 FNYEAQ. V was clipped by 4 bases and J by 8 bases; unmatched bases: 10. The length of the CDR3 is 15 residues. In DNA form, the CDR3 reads TGTGCCAGCAGCTACTACAGGGGTCGTCGCGAAAAACTGTTTTTT. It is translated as CASSYYRGRREKLFF.

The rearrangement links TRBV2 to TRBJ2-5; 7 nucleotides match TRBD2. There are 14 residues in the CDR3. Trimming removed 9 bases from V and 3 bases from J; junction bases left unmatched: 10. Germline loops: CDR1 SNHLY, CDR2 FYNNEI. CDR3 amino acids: CARRPSSGKETQYF. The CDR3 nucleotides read TGTGCCAGGCGACCCTCTAGCGGAAAAGAGACCCAGTACTTC.

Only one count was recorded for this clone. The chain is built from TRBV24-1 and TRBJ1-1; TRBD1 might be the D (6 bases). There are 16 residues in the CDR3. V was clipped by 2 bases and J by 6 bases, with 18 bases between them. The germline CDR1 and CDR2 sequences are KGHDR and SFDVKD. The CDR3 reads CATSDSKTGLMAEAFF. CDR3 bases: TGTGCCACCAGTGATTCGAAGACAGGATTGATGGCTGAAGCTTTCTTT.

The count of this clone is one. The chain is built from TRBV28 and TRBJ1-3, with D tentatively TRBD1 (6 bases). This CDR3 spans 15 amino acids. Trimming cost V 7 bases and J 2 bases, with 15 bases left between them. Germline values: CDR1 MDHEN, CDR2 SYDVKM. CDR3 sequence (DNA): TGTGCCAGCACCCTTCGGGGGGCAGCTGGAAACACCATATATTTT. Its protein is CASTLRGAAGNTIYF.

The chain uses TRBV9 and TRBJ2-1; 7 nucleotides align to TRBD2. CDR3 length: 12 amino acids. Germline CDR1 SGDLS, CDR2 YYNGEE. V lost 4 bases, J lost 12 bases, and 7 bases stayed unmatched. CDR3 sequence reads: CASSPSGVRQFF. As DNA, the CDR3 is TGTGCCAGCAGCCCCAGCGGGGTCCGGCAGTTCTTC.

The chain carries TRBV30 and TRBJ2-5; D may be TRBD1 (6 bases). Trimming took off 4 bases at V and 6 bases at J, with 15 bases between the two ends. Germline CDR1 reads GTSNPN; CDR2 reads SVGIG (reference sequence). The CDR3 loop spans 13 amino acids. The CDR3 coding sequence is TGTGCCTGGAATAAACAGGGCTATCAGACCCAGTACTTC. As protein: CAWNKQGYQTQYF.

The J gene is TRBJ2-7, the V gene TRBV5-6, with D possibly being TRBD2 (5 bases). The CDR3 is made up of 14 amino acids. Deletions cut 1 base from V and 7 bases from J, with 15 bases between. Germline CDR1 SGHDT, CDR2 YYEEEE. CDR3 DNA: TGTGCCAGCAGCTTGTCGGCGGGTTGGGATGAGCAGTACTTC. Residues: CASSLSAGWDEQYF. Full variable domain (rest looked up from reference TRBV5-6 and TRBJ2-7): DAGVTQSPTHLIKTRGQQVTLRCSPKSGHDTVSWYQQALGQGPQFIFQYYEEEERQRGNFPDRFSGHQFPNYSSELNVNALLLGDSALYLCASSLSAGWDEQYFGPGTRLTVT.

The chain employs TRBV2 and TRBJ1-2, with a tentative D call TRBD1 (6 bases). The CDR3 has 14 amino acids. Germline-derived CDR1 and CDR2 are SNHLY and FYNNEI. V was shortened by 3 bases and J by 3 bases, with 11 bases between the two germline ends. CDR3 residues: CASSEQGMHYGYTF. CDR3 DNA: TGTGCCAGCAGTGAGCAGGGGATGCACTATGGCTACACCTTC.

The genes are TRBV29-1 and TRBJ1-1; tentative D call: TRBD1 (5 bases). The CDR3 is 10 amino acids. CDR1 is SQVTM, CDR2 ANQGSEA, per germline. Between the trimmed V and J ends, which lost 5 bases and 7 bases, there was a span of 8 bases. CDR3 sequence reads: CSVTTGEAFF. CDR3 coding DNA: TGCAGCGTTACTACAGGTGAAGCTTTCTTT.

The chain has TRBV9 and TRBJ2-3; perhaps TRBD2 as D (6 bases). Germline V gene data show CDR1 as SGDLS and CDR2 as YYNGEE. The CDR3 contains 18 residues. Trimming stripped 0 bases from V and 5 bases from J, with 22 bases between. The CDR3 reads CASSVATHRGSGKDTQYF. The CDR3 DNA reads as TGTGCCAGCAGCGTAGCCACCCATCGGGGGAGTGGGAAAGATACGCAGTATTTT.

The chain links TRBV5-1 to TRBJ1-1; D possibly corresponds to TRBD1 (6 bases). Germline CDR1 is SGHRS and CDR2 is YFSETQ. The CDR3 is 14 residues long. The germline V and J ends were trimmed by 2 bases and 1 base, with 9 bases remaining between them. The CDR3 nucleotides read TGCGCCAGCAGCTTACAGGGTGGGAACACTGAAGCTTTCTTT. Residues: CASSLQGGNTEAFF.

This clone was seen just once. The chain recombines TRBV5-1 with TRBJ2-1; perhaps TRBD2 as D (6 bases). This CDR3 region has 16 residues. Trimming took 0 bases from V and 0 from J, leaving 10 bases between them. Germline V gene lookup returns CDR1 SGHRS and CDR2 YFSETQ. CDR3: CASSLGTGASYNEQFF. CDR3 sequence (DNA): TGCGCCAGCAGCTTGGGAACGGGAGCCTCCTACAATGAGCAGTTCTTC.

The CDR3 loop is CATSDTAASGGYGYTF. For the CDR3, the DNA is TGTGCCACCAGTGATACGGCGGCGTCCGGGGGCTATGGCTACACCTTC. The chain uses TRBV24-1 and TRBJ1-2; a weak D match, TRBD1 (5 bases). Germline values: CDR1 KGHDR, CDR2 SFDVKD. This CDR3 contains 16 residues. Trimming removed 3 bases from V and 4 bases from J, with 17 bases in between.

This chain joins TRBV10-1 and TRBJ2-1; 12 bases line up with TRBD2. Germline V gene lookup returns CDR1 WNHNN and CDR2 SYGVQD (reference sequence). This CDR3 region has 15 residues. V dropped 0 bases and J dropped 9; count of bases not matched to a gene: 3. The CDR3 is CASSESTSGSVEQFF. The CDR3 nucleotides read TGCGCCAGCAGTGAGTCGACTAGCGGGAGCGTTGAGCAGTTCTTC.

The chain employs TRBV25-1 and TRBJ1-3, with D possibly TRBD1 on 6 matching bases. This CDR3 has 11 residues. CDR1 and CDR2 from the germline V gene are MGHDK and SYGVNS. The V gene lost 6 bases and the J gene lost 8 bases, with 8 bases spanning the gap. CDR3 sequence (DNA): TGTGCCAGCAGCAGGGGTTACACCATATATTTT. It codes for CASSRGYTIYF. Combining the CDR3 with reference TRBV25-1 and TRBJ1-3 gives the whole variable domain EADIYQTPRYLVIGTGKKITLECSQTMGHDKMYWYQQDPGMELHLIHYSYGVNSTEKGDLSSESTVSRIRTEHFPLTLESARPSHTSQYLCASSRGYTIYFGEGSWLTVV.

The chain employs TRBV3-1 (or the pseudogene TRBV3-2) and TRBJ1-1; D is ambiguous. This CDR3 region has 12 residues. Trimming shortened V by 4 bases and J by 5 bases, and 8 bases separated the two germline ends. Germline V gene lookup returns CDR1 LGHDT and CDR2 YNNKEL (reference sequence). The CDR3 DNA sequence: TGTGCCAGCAGCCGAGCAGGTACTGAAGCTTTCTTT. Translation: CASSRAGTEAFF.

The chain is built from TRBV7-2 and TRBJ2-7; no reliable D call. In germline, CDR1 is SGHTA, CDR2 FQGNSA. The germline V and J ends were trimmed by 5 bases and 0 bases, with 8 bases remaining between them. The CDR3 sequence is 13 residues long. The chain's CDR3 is CASSAVSSYEQYF. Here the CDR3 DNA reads TGTGCCAGCAGCGCGGTCAGCTCCTACGAGCAGTACTTC.

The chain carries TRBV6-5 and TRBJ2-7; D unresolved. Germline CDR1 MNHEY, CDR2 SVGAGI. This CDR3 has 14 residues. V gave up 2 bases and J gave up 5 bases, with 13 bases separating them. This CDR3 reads CASSYGAGRDEQYF. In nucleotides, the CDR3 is TGTGCCAGCAGTTACGGTGCCGGTCGCGACGAGCAGTACTTC.

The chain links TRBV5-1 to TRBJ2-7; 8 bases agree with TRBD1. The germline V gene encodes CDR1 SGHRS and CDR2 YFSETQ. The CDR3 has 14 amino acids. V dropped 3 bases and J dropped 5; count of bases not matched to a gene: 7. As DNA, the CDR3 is TGCGCCAGCAGCTCCTCGACAGGGGACCACGAGCAGTACTTC. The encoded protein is CASSSSTGDHEQYF.

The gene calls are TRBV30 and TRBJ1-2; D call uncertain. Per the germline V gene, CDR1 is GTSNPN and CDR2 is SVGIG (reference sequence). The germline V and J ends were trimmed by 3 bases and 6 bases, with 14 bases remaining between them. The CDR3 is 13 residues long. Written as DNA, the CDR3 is TGTGCCTGGAGGTACACTGGAGGGAATGGCTACACCTTC. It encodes CAWRYTGGNGYTF.

CDR3 sequence: CASSIRTSGIEQFF. The CDR3 nucleotides are TGTGCCAGTAGTATTCGGACTAGCGGGATTGAGCAGTTCTTC. This chain connects TRBV19 to TRBJ2-1; 12 positions match TRBD2. CDR3 length: 14 residues. Unmatched junction bases numbered 3, after V lost 3 bases and J lost 9 bases. Germline loops: CDR1 LNHDA, CDR2 SQIVND (reference sequence). Looking up the rest from reference TRBV19 and TRBJ2-1 gives the full variable domain: DGGITQSPKYLFRKEGQNVTLSCEQNLNHDAMYWYRQDPGQGLRLIYYSQIVNDFQKGDIAEGYSVSREKKESFPLTVTSAQKNPTAFYLCASSIRTSGIEQFFGPGTRLTVL.

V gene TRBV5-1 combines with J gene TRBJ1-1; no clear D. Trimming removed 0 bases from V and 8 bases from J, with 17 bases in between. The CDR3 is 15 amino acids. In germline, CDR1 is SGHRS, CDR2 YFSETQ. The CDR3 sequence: CASSLGQATRTEAFF. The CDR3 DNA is TGCGCCAGCAGCTTGGGGCAGGCAACTCGAACCGAAGCTTTCTTT.

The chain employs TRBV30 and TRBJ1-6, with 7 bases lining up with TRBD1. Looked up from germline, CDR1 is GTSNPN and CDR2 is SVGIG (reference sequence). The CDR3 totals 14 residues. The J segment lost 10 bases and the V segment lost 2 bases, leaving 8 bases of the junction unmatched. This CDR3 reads CAWSTNRGESPLHF. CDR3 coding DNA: TGTGCCTGGAGTACTAACAGGGGCGAATCACCCCTCCACTTT.

In DNA, the CDR3 is TGTGCCTGGAGTGGGGGGGGGCACAACGAGCAGTACTTC. It translates to CAWSGGGHNEQYF. The chain is built from TRBV30 and TRBJ2-7; tentative D call: TRBD2 (7 bases). CDR1 and CDR2 (germline): GTSNPN, SVGIG (reference sequence). Trimming left V 1 base short and J 5 bases short, with 12 bases between. There are 13 residues in the CDR3.

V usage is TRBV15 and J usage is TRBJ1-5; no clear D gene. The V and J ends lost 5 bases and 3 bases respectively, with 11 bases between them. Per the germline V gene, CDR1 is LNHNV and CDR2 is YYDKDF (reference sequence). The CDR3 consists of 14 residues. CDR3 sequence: CATSDPGYNQPQHF. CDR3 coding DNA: TGTGCCACCAGCGATCCAGGATACAATCAGCCCCAGCATTTT.

The CDR3 DNA reads as TGTGCCAGCAGCTTAGGATCTAGCGGGAGGAGGGTCGGGGAGCTGTTTTTT. Translated: CASSLGSSGRRVGELFF. The chain has TRBV7-2 and TRBJ2-2; 11 bases map to TRBD2. The CDR3 extends over 17 amino acids. Losses at the gene ends were 1 base for V and 7 bases for J; bases not matched to a gene: 8. Germline CDR1 SGHTA, CDR2 FQGNSA.

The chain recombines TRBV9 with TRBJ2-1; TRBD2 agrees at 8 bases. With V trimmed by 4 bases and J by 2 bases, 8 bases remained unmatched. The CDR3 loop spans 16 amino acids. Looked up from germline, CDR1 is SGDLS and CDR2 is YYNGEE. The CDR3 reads CASSQAGAPAYNEQFF. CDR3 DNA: TGTGCCAGCAGCCAAGCGGGGGCCCCAGCCTACAATGAGCAGTTCTTC.